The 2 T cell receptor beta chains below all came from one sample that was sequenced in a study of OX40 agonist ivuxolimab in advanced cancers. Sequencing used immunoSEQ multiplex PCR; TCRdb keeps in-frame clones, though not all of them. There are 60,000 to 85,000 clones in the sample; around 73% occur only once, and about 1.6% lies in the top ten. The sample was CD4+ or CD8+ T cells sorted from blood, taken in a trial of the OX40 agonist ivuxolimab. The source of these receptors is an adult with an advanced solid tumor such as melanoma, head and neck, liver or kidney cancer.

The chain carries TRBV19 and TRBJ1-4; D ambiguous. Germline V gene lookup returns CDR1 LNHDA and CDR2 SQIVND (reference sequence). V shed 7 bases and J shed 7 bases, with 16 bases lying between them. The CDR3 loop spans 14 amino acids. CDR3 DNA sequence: TGTGCCAGTAAGTTCCGGCAGGAGGCTGAAAAACTGTTTTTT. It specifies CASKFRQEAEKLFF.

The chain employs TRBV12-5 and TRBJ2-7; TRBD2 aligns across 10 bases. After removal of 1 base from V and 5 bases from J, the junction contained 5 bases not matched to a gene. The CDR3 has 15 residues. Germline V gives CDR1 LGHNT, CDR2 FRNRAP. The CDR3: CASGLGLAGSHEQYF. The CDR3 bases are TGTGCTAGTGGTTTGGGACTAGCGGGCAGTCACGAGCAGTACTTC. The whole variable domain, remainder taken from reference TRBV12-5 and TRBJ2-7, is DARVTQTPRHKVTEMGQEVTMRCQPILGHNTVFWYRQTMMQGLELLAYFRNRAPLDDSGMPKDRFSAEMPDATLATLKIQPSEPRDSAVYFCASGLGLAGSHEQYFGPGTRLTVT.